This is a list of T cell receptor beta chains from one sample in a study of blood T cells in healthy people across ages. MiXCR, applied by TCRdb to the 5' RACE reads, yields one record per CDR3 protein. This table holds some 1.5 million distinct CDR3 sequences, over 25% found once. The sequencing input was blood. These receptors all come from a woman in her twenties or thirties in good health. CDR3s include the opening cysteine and the closing phenylalanine or tryptophan. Each record gives: J gene, D gene, clone size, V gene, CDR3 protein, CDR3 DNA. A D gene is named only where the DNA matches it firmly. Expanded clones are given a class, and other clones once, few, many or no size at all.

TRBJ1-2 | NA | many | TRBV20-1 | CSAPDRSNYGYTF | TGCAGTGCCCCTGACAGGTCTAACTATGGCTACACCTTC
TRBJ2-3 | TRBD2 | few | TRBV5-1 | CASIPIAGGTADTQYF | TGCGCCAGCATTCCCATAGCGGGGGGGACGGCGGATACGCAGTATTTT
TRBJ2-1 | NA | many | TRBV10-3 | CAISEGGIKADEQFF | TGTGCCATCAGTGAAGGCGGGATTAAGGCGGATGAGCAGTTCTTC
TRBJ2-7 | NA | NA | TRBV12-3/TRBV12-4 | CASSLGRGSSYNEQYF | TGTGCCAGCAGTTTGGGGCGGGGCAGCTCCTACAATGAGCAGTACTTC
TRBJ1-1 | NA | NA | TRBV29-1 | CSVGRAFF | TGCAGCGTCGGAAGAGCTTTCTTT
TRBJ2-2 | TRBD1 | NA | TRBV12-3/TRBV12-4 | CASSLTTGGGRELFF | TGTGCCAGCAGTCTCACGACAGGGGGAGGCAGGGAGCTGTTTTTT
TRBJ2-7 | NA | NA | TRBV28 | CASSASFYEQYF | TGTGCCAGCAGTGCTTCCTTTTACGAGCAGTACTTC
TRBJ1-2 | NA | few | TRBV2 | CATRRPGTGYTF | TGTGCCACCCGACGCCCCGGTACAGGCTACACCTTC
TRBJ2-7 | TRBD1 | many | TRBV12-3/TRBV12-4 | CASSKTGSYEQYF | TGTGCCAGCAGCAAGACAGGGTCCTACGAGCAGTACTTC
TRBJ2-1 | NA | NA | TRBV15 | CATRRTGVAHYNEQFF | TGTGCCACCAGGCGGACGGGGGTAGCCCACTACAATGAGCAGTTCTTC
TRBJ2-1 | TRBD2 | NA | TRBV27 | CAGSLQRGGHEQFF | TGTGCCGGCAGTTTACAGCGGGGGGGGCATGAGCAGTTCTTC
TRBJ2-7 | TRBD2 | NA | TRBV10-1 | CASSSGSRSLEQYF | TGCGCCAGCTCTAGCGGGAGCCGCTCTCTCGAGCAGTACTTC
TRBJ1-4 | TRBD1 | few | TRBV29-1 | CSVGDRTNEKLFF | TGCAGCGTTGGGGACAGAACTAATGAAAAACTGTTTTTT
TRBJ2-5 | NA | few | TRBV27 | CASGGGLGETQYF | TGTGCCAGCGGAGGGGGTCTGGGTGAGACCCAGTACTTC
TRBJ2-5 | NA | many | TRBV6-5 | CASSSFGGPQETQYF | TGTGCCAGCAGTTCCTTCGGGGGGCCCCAAGAGACCCAGTACTTC
TRBJ1-2 | NA | few | TRBV18 | CASSPQQGWDGYTF | TGTGCCAGCTCACCACAACAGGGATGGGATGGCTACACCTTC
TRBJ2-5 | NA | many | TRBV10-3 | CAISESGRGSETQYF | TGTGCCATCAGTGAGTCGGGCAGGGGCAGTGAGACCCAGTACTTC
TRBJ2-3 | NA | NA | TRBV7-2 | CASSLGLGPPDTQYF | TGTGCCAGCAGCCTCGGACTTGGGCCCCCAGATACGCAGTATTTT
TRBJ1-5 | NA | NA | TRBV7-8 | CASSPKTGLNQPQHF | TGTGCCAGCAGCCCAAAGACAGGACTTAATCAGCCCCAGCATTTT
TRBJ2-4 | TRBD2 | NA | TRBV7-6 | CASSSGASGGYGEQYF | TGTGCCAGCAGCTCCGGGGCTAGCGGGGGATACGGGGAGCAGTACTTC
TRBJ1-4 | TRBD1 | few | TRBV28 | CASSPPGQGTGNEKLFF | TGTGCCAGCAGTCCGCCGGGACAGGGGACCGGTAATGAAAAACTGTTTTTT
TRBJ1-2 | NA | many | TRBV12-3/TRBV12-4 | CASSLTPHGYTF | TGTGCCAGCAGTTTAACCCCCCATGGCTACACCTTC
TRBJ1-1 | NA | NA | TRBV4-3 | CASSQDVSQGTEAFF | TGCGCCAGCAGCCAAGATGTCTCCCAGGGCACTGAAGCTTTCTTT
TRBJ1-5 | TRBD1 | many | TRBV6-2/TRBV6-3 | CASRWTGQNQPQHF | TGTGCCAGCAGATGGACAGGGCAAAATCAGCCCCAGCATTTT
TRBJ1-2 | NA | NA | TRBV7-9 | CASSLDPGFGGDNYGYTF | TGTGCCAGCAGCTTAGACCCAGGTTTCGGGGGAGATAACTATGGCTACACCTTC
TRBJ2-7 | TRBD1 | NA | TRBV20-1 | CSARGTANYEQYF | TGCAGTGCTAGGGGGACAGCAAACTACGAGCAGTACTTC
TRBJ2-7 | TRBD2 | many | TRBV29-1 | CSVPGLGRYEQYF | TGCAGCGTCCCGGGACTAGGTCGCTACGAGCAGTACTTC
TRBJ2-5 | NA | NA | TRBV7-9 | CASSLPGQGRTQYF | TGTGCCAGCAGCTTACCCGGGCAGGGAAGAACCCAGTACTTC
TRBJ1-2 | TRBD1 | NA | TRBV20-1 | CSAIRGRGYTF | TGCAGTGCAATCAGGGGGCGCGGCTACACCTTC
TRBJ2-1 | TRBD1 | NA | TRBV2 | CASIQGAYNEQFF | TGTGCTAGTATTCAGGGGGCATACAATGAGCAGTTCTTC
TRBJ2-5 | TRBD2 | NA | TRBV20-1 | CSAVGGGTQYF | TGCAGTGCAGTGGGGGGGGGGACCCAGTACTTC
TRBJ2-3 | NA | few | TRBV11-3 | CASSAGQPGTDTQYF | TGTGCCAGCAGCGCGGGACAGCCGGGCACAGATACGCAGTATTTT
TRBJ2-1 | NA | NA | TRBV12-3/TRBV12-4 | CASSPRGGVPNNEQFF | TGTGCCAGCAGCCCCCGAGGCGGGGTGCCCAACAATGAGCAGTTCTTC
TRBJ2-5 | NA | few | TRBV5-1 | CASSLGGRSTQYF | TGCGCCAGCAGCTTGGGGGGTCGGTCGACCCAGTACTTC
TRBJ2-7 | NA | NA | TRBV5-1 | CASSLRRAELPYEQYF | TGCGCCAGCAGCTTGCGGCGGGCTGAACTCCCCTACGAGCAGTACTTC
TRBJ2-5 | TRBD2 | NA | TRBV4-2 | CASSPRLAGRGETQYF | TGTGCCAGCAGCCCCCGACTAGCGGGGAGAGGGGAGACCCAGTACTTC
TRBJ2-7 | NA | many | TRBV6-6 | CASSSTGNSYEQYF | TGTGCCAGCAGTTCCACCGGGAATTCCTACGAGCAGTACTTC
TRBJ2-3 | NA | few | TRBV21-1 | CASSKHVGGQVDTQYF | TGTGCCAGCAGCAAACATGTGGGAGGACAGGTAGATACGCAGTATTTT
TRBJ2-2 | TRBD1 | NA | TRBV7-2 | CASSLVGTGFTGELFF | TGTGCCAGCAGCTTAGTGGGGACAGGGTTTACCGGGGAGCTGTTTTTT
TRBJ2-3 | TRBD2 | NA | TRBV7-2 | CASSSLAGVSSDTQYF | TGTGCCAGCAGCTCGCTAGCGGGAGTGTCATCAGATACGCAGTATTTT
TRBJ2-3 | TRBD2 | NA | TRBV6-1 | CASSEAPGGYLSTDTQYF | TGTGCCAGCAGTGAAGCTCCGGGAGGGTACCTATCCACAGATACGCAGTATTTT
TRBJ2-5 | NA | many | TRBV3-1 | CASSQGLLQETQYF | TGTGCCAGCAGCCAAGGACTCCTCCAAGAGACCCAGTACTTC
TRBJ1-2 | NA | NA | TRBV5-6 | CASSRAEGIYGYTF | TGTGCCAGCAGCCGGGCGGAGGGCATCTATGGCTACACCTTC
TRBJ2-7 | TRBD1 | many | TRBV12-3/TRBV12-4 | CASSSADRVEEQYF | TGTGCCAGCAGTTCAGCCGACAGGGTGGAAGAGCAGTACTTC
TRBJ1-2 | NA | NA | TRBV29-1 | CSVRETYGYTF | TGCAGCGTTAGGGAAACCTATGGCTACACCTTC
TRBJ2-3 | NA | many | TRBV6-6 | CASSYLGSTDTQYF | TGTGCCAGCAGTTACTTGGGCTCCACAGATACGCAGTATTTT
TRBJ2-3 | NA | NA | TRBV5-1 | CASSLGVGSQDF | TGCGCCAGCAGCTTGGGAGTGGGGTCGCAGGATTTT
TRBJ1-2 | TRBD1 | NA | TRBV14 | CASSQVRTGLNYGYTF | TGTGCCAGCAGCCAAGTCCGGACAGGACTCAACTATGGCTACACCTTC
TRBJ1-2 | NA | few | TRBV14 | CASSQRGSYGYTF | TGTGCCAGCAGCCAGCGGGGGAGCTATGGCTACACCTTC
TRBJ2-3 | NA | NA | TRBV9 | CASSAEPGQRIPDTQYF | TGTGCCAGCAGCGCGGAACCGGGACAACGAATTCCAGATACGCAGTATTTT
TRBJ1-1 | NA | NA | TRBV6-5 | CASSPTQGTGTAFF | TGTGCCAGCAGTCCCACCCAGGGAACAGGGACGGCTTTCTTT
TRBJ1-1 | TRBD1 | NA | TRBV19 | CASSTWTGRKTEAFF | TGTGCCAGTAGTACGTGGACAGGGAGGAAGACTGAAGCTTTCTTT
TRBJ1-5 | NA | NA | TRBV6-5 | CASSYSQGRDQPQHF | TGTGCCAGCAGTTACTCCCAGGGAAGGGATCAGCCCCAGCATTTT
TRBJ1-1 | NA | NA | TRBV29-1 | CSVELGDSLNTEAFF | TGCAGCGTCGAGTTGGGTGACAGTCTGAACACTGAAGCTTTCTTT
TRBJ2-7 | TRBD2 | many | TRBV12-5 | CASGRLAGPTYEQYF | TGTGCTAGTGGAAGACTAGCGGGGCCTACCTACGAGCAGTACTTC
TRBJ2-5 | TRBD1 | few | TRBV28 | CASSPTGGDEETQYF | TGTGCCAGCAGCCCGACAGGGGGCGACGAGGAGACCCAGTACTTC
TRBJ2-5 | TRBD2 | NA | TRBV20-1 | CSARDDGSSGYQETQYF | TGCAGTGCTAGAGATGACGGGTCTAGCGGGTACCAAGAGACCCAGTACTTC
TRBJ1-1 | NA | few | TRBV29-1 | CSAVEPDLEAFF | TGCAGCGCCGTGGAGCCTGACCTTGAAGCTTTCTTT
TRBJ2-5 | TRBD2 | many | TRBV4-2 | CASSPQASGGAQGTQYF | TGTGCCAGCAGCCCCCAGGCTAGCGGGGGGGCCCAGGGGACCCAGTACTTC